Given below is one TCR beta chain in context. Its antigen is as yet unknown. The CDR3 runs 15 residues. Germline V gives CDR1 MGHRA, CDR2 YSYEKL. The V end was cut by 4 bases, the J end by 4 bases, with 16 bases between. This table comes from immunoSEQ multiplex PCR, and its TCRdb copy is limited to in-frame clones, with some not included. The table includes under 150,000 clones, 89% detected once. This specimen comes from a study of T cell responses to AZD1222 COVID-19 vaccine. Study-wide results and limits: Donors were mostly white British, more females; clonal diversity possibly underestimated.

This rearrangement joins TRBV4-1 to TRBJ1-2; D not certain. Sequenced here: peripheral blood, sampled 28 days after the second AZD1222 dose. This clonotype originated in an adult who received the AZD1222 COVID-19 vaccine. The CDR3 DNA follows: TGCGCCAGCAGCCCTATCTCTTCCGGACCCTATGGCTACACCTTC. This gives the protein CASSPISSGPYGYTF.